This T cell receptor (beta chain) was identified during a study of spatial heterogeneity in lung cancer. With V trimmed by 5 bases and J by 6 bases, 6 bases remained unmatched. The CDR3 is 15 amino acids. Study-wide findings and caveats: Blood carried ubiquitous expanded tumor TCRs more at resection than follow-up.

TCRdb called the 5' RACE reads again in MiXCR, with one record for every CDR3 protein. The sample lists fewer than 150,000 distinct CDR3 sequences; less than 14% were seen once. This clonotype was detected many times. No antigen is known for it. Time point defined: blood at routine non-recurrence follow-up after resection. Specimen: PBMCs, collected at follow-up. The chain carries TRBV12-3 or TRBV12-4 and TRBJ2-2; TRBD2 aligns across 10 bases. This TCR was recovered from a female donor with early-stage non-small cell lung cancer. CDR3 in DNA: TGTGCCAGCAGTATGAGGACTAGCGGTGCCGGGGAGCTGTTTTTT. It yields the protein CASSMRTSGAGELFF.